The rows below give T cell receptor beta chains drawn from one sample of a study of cytomegalovirus exposure and HLA in healthy donors. Generated by immunoSEQ multiplex PCR, the TCRdb table keeps only in-frame clones and is missing some. The table has some 80,000 clones, 65% to 80% seen once. The sequenced sample consisted of PBMCs. These receptors all come from a human donor in good health. Both conserved end residues are part of each CDR3. Fields, in order: clone size, J gene, V gene, D gene, CDR3 DNA, CDR3 protein. The D gene is left open where the match is weak. A clone size is listed for some rows: how often the clone was seen (once, few, many), or a class if it is expanded.

>few|TRBJ1-1|TRBV6-6|.
TGTGCCAGCACCCCCTATGGCAGGGGTGGAAACACTGAAGCTTTCTTT
CASTPYGRGGNTEAFF
>.|TRBJ2-5|TRBV7-9|.
TGTGCCAGCAGAATCGACAACCAAGAGACCCAGTACTTC
CASRIDNQETQYF
>.|TRBJ1-1|TRBV6-5|.
TGTGCCAGCAGGGATAGACAGGATACCACTGAAGCTTTCTTT
CASRDRQDTTEAFF
>.|TRBJ1-2|TRBV5-6|TRBD1
TGTGCCAGCAGAACACAGGGGGAGTATGGCTACACCTTC
CASRTQGEYGYTF
>.|TRBJ1-1|TRBV18|.
TGTGCCAGCTCCCTCGACAGGATGAACACTGAAGCTTTCTTT
CASSLDRMNTEAFF
>.|TRBJ1-5|TRBV6-5|.
TGTGCCAGCAGGCGCGAGGGAGACCAGCCCCAGCATTTT
CASRREGDQPQHF
>once|TRBJ2-2|TRBV5-1|TRBD1
TGCGCCAGCAGCTACGACAGGGGTGGGGAGCTGTTTTTT
CASSYDRGGELFF
>.|TRBJ2-3|TRBV15|TRBD2
TGTGCCACCAGCACTCGGGGGGGCGGGGATACGCAGTATTTT
CATSTRGGGDTQYF
>.|TRBJ2-1|TRBV2|.
TGTGCCAGCAGTCCTTACAATGAGCAGTTCTTC
CASSPYNEQFF
>.|TRBJ1-3|TRBV5-6|.
TGTGCCAGCAGCTTGGGGAACAGGTACTCTGGAAACACCATATATTTT
CASSLGNRYSGNTIYF
>.|TRBJ1-1|TRBV6-5|TRBD1
TGTGCCAGCACTTTGACAGGGATGAACACTGAAGCTTTCTTT
CASTLTGMNTEAFF
>.|TRBJ2-1|TRBV5-1|.
TGCGCCAGCAGCTTTGGAGGGGGCCATTACAATGAGCAGTTCTTC
CASSFGGGHYNEQFF